These T cell receptor beta chains were read from a single sample in a study of radiation and T cells in renal cell carcinoma. Libraries were prepared by immunoSEQ multiplex PCR; TCRdb keeps only in-frame clonotypes and omits some of them. In the table there are some 100,000 clones, 75% to 85% of which are singletons. Here the sequenced sample was blood, taken from a patient whose treatment included radiotherapy and nephrectomy. The receptors were gathered from a man aged 55 to 70 with renal cell carcinoma. CDR3s include the opening cysteine and the closing phenylalanine or tryptophan. A D gene is named only where the DNA matches it firmly. Clone size, where shown, is once, few, many, or a class for clones that have expanded.

J gene: TRBJ1-5
D gene: -
clone size: -
V gene: TRBV19
CDR3 protein: CASSMTGDSNQPQHF
CDR3 DNA: TGTGCCAGTAGTATGACCGGGGATAGCAATCAGCCCCAGCATTTT

J gene: TRBJ2-7
D gene: -
clone size: -
V gene: TRBV7-8
CDR3 protein: CASSLGPLSSYEQYF
CDR3 DNA: TGTGCCAGCAGCTTGGGGCCTCTATCTTCCTACGAGCAGTACTTC

J gene: TRBJ2-3
D gene: TRBD2
clone size: -
V gene: TRBV4-1
CDR3 protein: CASSRLAATDTQYF
CDR3 DNA: TGCGCCAGCAGCCGACTAGCAGCTACAGATACGCAGTATTTT

J gene: TRBJ2-4
D gene: -
clone size: -
V gene: TRBV6-1
CDR3 protein: CASSEIGAGTIQYF
CDR3 DNA: TGTGCCAGCAGTGAGATAGGGGCAGGGACCATTCAGTACTTC

J gene: TRBJ2-5
D gene: TRBD1
clone size: -
V gene: TRBV9
CDR3 protein: CASSVGDRGVETQYF
CDR3 DNA: TGTGCCAGCAGCGTAGGGGACAGGGGGGTCGAGACCCAGTACTTC

J gene: TRBJ2-5
D gene: TRBD2
clone size: -
V gene: TRBV27
CDR3 protein: CASSSRSGGPIETQYF
CDR3 DNA: TGTGCCAGCAGTTCTAGGTCGGGAGGGCCGATAGAGACCCAGTACTTC

J gene: TRBJ2-1
D gene: TRBD2
clone size: -
V gene: TRBV19
CDR3 protein: CASSQLAGSYNEQFF
CDR3 DNA: TGTGCCAGTAGTCAACTAGCGGGCTCCTACAATGAGCAGTTCTTC

J gene: TRBJ1-2
D gene: -
clone size: -
V gene: TRBV30
CDR3 protein: CAWKGIGYGYTF
CDR3 DNA: TGTGCCTGGAAAGGTATCGGCTATGGCTACACCTTC

J gene: TRBJ2-3
D gene: TRBD2
clone size: -
V gene: TRBV28
CDR3 protein: CASRKLAGGITDTQYF
CDR3 DNA: TGTGCCAGCAGGAAACTAGCGGGAGGCATCACAGATACGCAGTATTTT

J gene: TRBJ2-3
D gene: -
clone size: -
V gene: TRBV28
CDR3 protein: CASTSLQGRVTDTQYF
CDR3 DNA: TGTGCCAGCACCAGTTTGCAGGGGCGGGTGACAGATACGCAGTATTTT

J gene: TRBJ2-1
D gene: TRBD1
clone size: once
V gene: TRBV7-2
CDR3 protein: CASSGTGTGGYNEQFF
CDR3 DNA: TGTGCCAGCAGCGGCACCGGGACAGGGGGCTACAATGAGCAGTTCTTC

J gene: TRBJ2-2
D gene: TRBD1
clone size: -
V gene: TRBV19
CDR3 protein: CASPILTGGRTGELFF
CDR3 DNA: TGTGCCAGTCCGATCTTGACAGGGGGAAGAACCGGGGAGCTGTTTTTT

J gene: TRBJ1-4
D gene: -
clone size: -
V gene: TRBV28
CDR3 protein: CASSSGVWEKLFF
CDR3 DNA: TGTGCCAGCAGCTCAGGGGTTTGGGAAAAACTGTTTTTT

J gene: TRBJ2-1
D gene: TRBD2
clone size: -
V gene: TRBV27
CDR3 protein: CASSRPGLGDEQFF
CDR3 DNA: TGTGCCAGCAGTCGTCCAGGACTAGGAGATGAGCAGTTCTTC

J gene: TRBJ2-3
D gene: -
clone size: -
V gene: TRBV7-2
CDR3 protein: CASSLMSSTDTQYF
CDR3 DNA: TGTGCCAGCAGCTTAATGTCCAGCACAGATACGCAGTATTTT

J gene: TRBJ2-7
D gene: -
clone size: few
V gene: TRBV27
CDR3 protein: CASRGPSYEQYF
CDR3 DNA: TGTGCCAGTCGGGGCCCGTCCTACGAGCAGTACTTC